This paragraph reports one TCR beta chain. Its antigen is still unknown. These data belong to a study of T cells in localized non-small cell lung cancer. Some clones are missing from TCRdb's copy, which holds only in-frame ones; the method was immunoSEQ multiplex PCR. Here the sample spans over 45,000 clones, 70% to 90% being singletons. With 5 bases clipped from V and 1 base from J, the junction kept 6 bases outside the gene matches. The CDR3 covers 15 residues. CDR1 and CDR2 from the germline V gene are SGHVS and FQNEAQ. Study-level points and caveats: Exceeding tumor, uninvolved adjacent lung had the highest T cell clonality. Adjacent lung was found to contain a median roughly 50 of the top 100 tumor clones.

The sequences come from PBMCs, collected before any cancer treatment. The TCR was taken from a female donor with stage II lung adenocarcinoma. The rearrangement links TRBV7-8 to TRBJ1-1; 8 positions agree with TRBD1. The CDR3 is CASSRAGGRNTEAFF. The DNA of the CDR3 is TGTGCCAGCAGCAGAGCAGGGGGCAGGAACACTGAAGCTTTCTTT.